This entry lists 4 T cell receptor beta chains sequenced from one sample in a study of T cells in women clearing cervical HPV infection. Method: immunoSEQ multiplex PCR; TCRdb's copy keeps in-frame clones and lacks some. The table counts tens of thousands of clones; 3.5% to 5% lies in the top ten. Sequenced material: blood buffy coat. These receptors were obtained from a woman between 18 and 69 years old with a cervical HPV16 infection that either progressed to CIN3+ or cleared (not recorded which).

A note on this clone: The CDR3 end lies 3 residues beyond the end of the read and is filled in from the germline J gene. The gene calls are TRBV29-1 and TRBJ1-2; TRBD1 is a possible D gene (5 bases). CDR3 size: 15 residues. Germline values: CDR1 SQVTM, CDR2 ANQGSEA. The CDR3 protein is CSVGGRQRDPYDYTF. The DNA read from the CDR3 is TGCAGCGTTGGCGGCCGACAGCGGGATCCCTACGAC.

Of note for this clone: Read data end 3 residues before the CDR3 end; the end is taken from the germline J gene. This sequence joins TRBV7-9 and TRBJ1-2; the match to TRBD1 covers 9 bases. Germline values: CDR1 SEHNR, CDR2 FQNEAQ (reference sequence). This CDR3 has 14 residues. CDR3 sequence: CASSLGTGLYDYTF. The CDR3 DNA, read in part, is TGTGCCAGCAGCTTGGGGACAGGGCTCTACGAC.

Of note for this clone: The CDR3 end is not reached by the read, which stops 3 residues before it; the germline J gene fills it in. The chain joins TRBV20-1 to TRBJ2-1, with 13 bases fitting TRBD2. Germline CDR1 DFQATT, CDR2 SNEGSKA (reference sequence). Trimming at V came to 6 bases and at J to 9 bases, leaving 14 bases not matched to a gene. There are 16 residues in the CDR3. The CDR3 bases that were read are TGCAGTGCCAGGACTAGCGGGGGACAGACCCTTGGTGAG. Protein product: CSARTSGGQTLGE. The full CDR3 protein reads CSARTSGGQTLGEQFF.

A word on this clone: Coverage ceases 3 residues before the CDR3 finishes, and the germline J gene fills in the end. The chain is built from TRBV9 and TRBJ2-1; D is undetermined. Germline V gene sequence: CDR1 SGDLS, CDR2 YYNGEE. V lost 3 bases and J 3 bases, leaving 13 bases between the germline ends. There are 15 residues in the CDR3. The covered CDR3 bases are TGTGCCAGCAGCGAGAGAGGCCTTCTCTACAATGAG. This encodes CASSERGLLYNE. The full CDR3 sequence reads CASSERGLLYNEQFF.